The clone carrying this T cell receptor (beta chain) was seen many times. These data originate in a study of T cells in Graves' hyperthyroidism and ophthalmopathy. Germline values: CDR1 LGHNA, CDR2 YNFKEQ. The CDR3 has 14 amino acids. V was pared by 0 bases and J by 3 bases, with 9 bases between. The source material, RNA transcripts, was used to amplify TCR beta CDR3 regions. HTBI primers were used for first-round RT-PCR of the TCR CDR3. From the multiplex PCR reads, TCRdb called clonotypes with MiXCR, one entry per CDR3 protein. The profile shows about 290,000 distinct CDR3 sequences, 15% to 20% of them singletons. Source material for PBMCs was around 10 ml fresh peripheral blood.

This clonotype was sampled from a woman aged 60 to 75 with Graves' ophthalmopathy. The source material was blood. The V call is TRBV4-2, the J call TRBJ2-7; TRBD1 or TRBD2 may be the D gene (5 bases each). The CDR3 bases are TGTGCCAGCAGCCAAGAAGTGGGGGTCTACGAGCAGTACTTC. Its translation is CASSQEVGVYEQYF.